The clone carrying this TCR beta chain was observed at least ten times. Its antigen remains unknown. TCRdb re-called clones from the PCR reads using MiXCR. This repertoire shows approximately 15,000 clones, around 33% found once; its top ten account for around 13%. These data belong to a study of metastatic and nonmetastatic thyroid tumors. Study observations and caveats: Malignant thyroid tumors reportedly exceeded benign nodules significantly in TCR beta diversity, with the difference appearing in blood and tumor.

Prior to thyroid surgery, none of the patients had received any treatment. This CDR3 comprises 15 residues. Germline CDR1 DFQATT, CDR2 SNEGSKA (reference sequence). Germline trimming cut 2 bases from V and 5 bases from J; bases unmatched to any gene: 5. The TCR comes from a male donor with papillary thyroid cancer or a benign thyroid nodule (not recorded which). Some clones in this sample may be carry-over from other donors' samples. Input material: tumor tissue. The chain uses TRBV20-1 and TRBJ2-3; 12 nucleotides agree with TRBD2. For the CDR3, the DNA is TGCAGTGCTAGATCGGTGGGACTAGCGGGAGATACGCAGTATTTT. This codes for CSARSVGLAGDTQYF.